These 28 T cell receptor beta chains were all obtained from the same sample, sequenced in a study of OX40 agonist ivuxolimab in advanced cancers. Method: immunoSEQ multiplex PCR; TCRdb's copy keeps in-frame clones and lacks some. This sample has fewer than 65,000 clones, with around 87% found just once. Sequencing used CD4+ or CD8+ T cells sorted from blood, obtained in a trial of the OX40 agonist ivuxolimab. The receptors here all came from an adult with an advanced solid tumor such as melanoma, head and neck, liver or kidney cancer.

The chain carries TRBV11-2 and TRBJ2-3; 11 positions match TRBD2. V lost 4 bases and J lost 4; bases outside the gene matches: 4. Per germline, CDR1 SGHAT and CDR2 FQNNGV. The CDR3 runs 15 residues. CDR3 in amino acids: CASSSGGLAADTQYF. CDR3 DNA sequence: TGTGCCAGCAGCTCCGGGGGACTAGCGGCAGATACGCAGTATTTT.

The chain employs TRBV2 and TRBJ1-5; TRBD1 matches 10 bases. The germline V gene encodes CDR1 SNHLY and CDR2 FYNNEI. The CDR3 is made up of 21 amino acids. V was pared by 7 bases and J by 0 bases, with 21 bases of the junction left unmatched. This chain's CDR3 is CASTKGWGQGLASYSNQPQHF. The CDR3, as DNA: TGTGCCAGCACCAAAGGGTGGGGACAGGGGCTCGCAAGCTATAGCAATCAGCCCCAGCATTTT. The full variable domain, its missing parts supplied by reference TRBV2 and TRBJ1-5, is EPEVTQTPSHQVTQMGQEVILRCVPISNHLYFYWYRQILGQKVEFLVSFYNNEISEKSEIFDDQFSVERPDGSNFTLKIRSTKLEDSAMYFCASTKGWGQGLASYSNQPQHFGDGTRLSIL.

The chain links TRBV19 to TRBJ2-7, with D maybe TRBD2 (6 bases). CDR3 length equals 13 residues. CDR1 and CDR2 from the germline V gene are LNHDA and SQIVND (reference sequence). Trimming removed 5 bases from V and 8 bases from J, with 16 bases in between. This chain's CDR3 is CASSPGEAGKQYF. Here the CDR3 DNA reads TGTGCCAGTAGTCCCGGGGAGGCCGGCAAGCAGTACTTC. The full variable domain, its missing parts supplied by reference TRBV19 and TRBJ2-7, is DGGITQSPKYLFRKEGQNVTLSCEQNLNHDAMYWYRQDPGQGLRLIYYSQIVNDFQKGDIAEGYSVSREKKESFPLTVTSAQKNPTAFYLCASSPGEAGKQYFGPGTRLTVT.

The chain is built from TRBV28 and TRBJ2-1; TRBD2 aligns across 12 bases. Germline values: CDR1 MDHEN, CDR2 SYDVKM. The CDR3 spans 13 residues. Trimming at V came to 10 bases and at J to 5 bases, leaving 3 bases not matched to a gene. CDR3 loop: CATTSGSHNEQFF. In nucleotides, the CDR3 is TGTGCCACGACTAGCGGGAGCCACAATGAGCAGTTCTTC.

The chain combines TRBV7-2 with TRBJ2-5, with 11 bases matching TRBD2. J lost 4 bases, V lost 4 bases, and 11 bases had no gene match. Germline lookup yields CDR1 SGHTA and CDR2 FQGNSA. CDR3 length equals 17 residues. CDR3 nucleotide sequence: TGTGCCAGCAGCTCCCTACCAGTTAGCGGGGGGGCAGAGACCCAGTACTTC. Translation: CASSSLPVSGGAETQYF.

With regard to this clone: The junction differs from germline at one of its ends, possibly a read error. The chain is built from TRBV15 and TRBJ2-5; TRBD1 matches 8 bases. Germline V gives CDR1 LNHNV, CDR2 YYDKDF (reference sequence). This CDR3 comprises 14 residues. CDR3 coding DNA: TGTGCCGCCAGCAGGAACAGGGGGGCAGAGACCCAGTACTTC. It specifies CAASRNRGAETQYF.

V and J are TRBV5-4 and TRBJ1-6; D is possibly TRBD1 (6 bases). The CDR3 contains 14 residues. Trimming removed 0 bases at V and 9 bases at J, with 10 bases between. Germline CDR1 and CDR2: SGHNT and YYREEE (reference sequence). In nucleotides, the CDR3 is TGTGCCAGCAGCTTGGAGGGGGGGTTTTCACCCCTCCACTTT. This encodes CASSLEGGFSPLHF.

Only one count was recorded for this clone. The chain links TRBV7-9 to TRBJ1-2; TRBD1 is a possible D gene (5 bases). CDR1 is SEHNR and CDR2 is FQNEAQ in the germline V gene (reference sequence). The CDR3 is made up of 15 amino acids. The germline V and J ends were trimmed by 1 base and 3 bases, with 12 bases remaining between them. The CDR3 sequence: CASSLVIGEDYGYTF. The DNA of the CDR3 is TGTGCCAGCAGCTTAGTAATAGGGGAGGACTATGGCTACACCTTC.

The chain couples TRBV28 to TRBJ1-6; no definite D call. Germline CDR1 and CDR2: MDHEN and SYDVKM. Trimming stripped 7 bases from V and 3 bases from J, with 19 bases between. This CDR3 comprises 17 residues. CDR3 in DNA: TGTGCCAGCACCCAATTCTTGGGGAAACGCTATAATTCACCCCTCCACTTT. This sequence encodes CASTQFLGKRYNSPLHF.

The chain recombines TRBV18 with TRBJ2-7; D is unclear. CDR1 KGHSH and CDR2 LQKENI come from the germline V gene. This CDR3 is built from 14 residues. Trimming shortened V by 1 base and J by 6 bases, and 13 bases separated the two germline ends. This CDR3 reads CASSPLEGLGEQYF. In DNA form, the CDR3 reads TGTGCCAGCTCACCACTGGAAGGTCTGGGCGAGCAGTACTTC.

The genes are TRBV6-1 and TRBJ2-5; TRBD2 agrees at 12 bases. Germline CDR1 MNHNS, CDR2 SASEGT. V trimming: 2 bases; J trimming: 5 bases; junction bases outside the gene matches: 12. The CDR3 is made up of 18 amino acids. The CDR3 is CASSEMIASGGERETQYF. The CDR3 DNA follows: TGTGCCAGCAGTGAAATGATAGCTAGCGGGGGGGAGCGGGAGACCCAGTACTTC.

The J gene is TRBJ2-5, the V gene TRBV6-1; D not resolved. Germline CDR1 is MNHNS and CDR2 is SASEGT. V gave up 7 bases and J gave up 1 base, with 10 bases separating them. This CDR3 has 13 amino acids. The CDR3 sequence: CASMLQIQETQYF. The CDR3 DNA reads TGTGCCAGCATGCTACAGATCCAAGAGACCCAGTACTTC.

The chain joins TRBV7-2 to TRBJ1-2, with unresolved D. With 2 bases removed from V and 2 bases from J, the gap between germline ends came to 6 bases. The length of the CDR3 is 13 residues. Germline lookup yields CDR1 SGHTA and CDR2 FQGNSA. CDR3 in DNA: TGTGCCAGCAGCTTATCTGCGAACTATGGCTACACCTTC. Amino acid sequence: CASSLSANYGYTF. Looking up the rest from reference TRBV7-2 and TRBJ1-2 gives the full variable domain: GAGVSQSPSNKVTEKGKDVELRCDPISGHTALYWYRQSLGQGLEFLIYFQGNSAPDKSGLPSDRFSAERTGGSVSTLTIQRTQQEDSAVYLCASSLSANYGYTFGSGTRLTVV.

This chain uses TRBV11-2 with TRBJ1-1, with D uncertain. V was shortened by 0 bases and J by 5 bases, with 7 bases between the two germline ends. The CDR3 has 13 amino acids. In germline, CDR1 is SGHAT, CDR2 FQNNGV. The CDR3 DNA follows: TGTGCCAGCAGCTTAGAGGGTTGGACTGAAGCTTTCTTT. It specifies CASSLEGWTEAFF.

The chain couples TRBV5-1 to TRBJ2-3; D ambiguous. V lost 3 bases and J lost 4, with 12 bases in between. CDR3 length equals 14 residues. CDR1 and CDR2 (germline): SGHRS, YFSETQ. This chain's CDR3 is CASSSARVADTQYF. For the CDR3, the DNA is TGCGCCAGCAGCTCCGCCAGAGTCGCAGATACGCAGTATTTT. The full variable domain, with the rest looked up from reference TRBV5-1 and TRBJ2-3, is KAGVTQTPRYLIKTRGQQVTLSCSPISGHRSVSWYQQTPGQGLQFLFEYFSETQRNKGNFPGRFSGRQFSNSRSEMNVSTLELGDSALYLCASSSARVADTQYFGPGTRLTVL.

As for this clone: Other DNA variants within this sample encode the same CDR3. V usage is TRBV2 and J usage is TRBJ1-5, with 8 positions matching TRBD1. Germline trimming cut 5 bases from V and 4 bases from J; bases unmatched to any gene: 4. CDR1 is SNHLY and CDR2 is FYNNEI in the germline V gene. CDR3 size: 14 residues. The CDR3 here is CASSKDRANQPQHF. The CDR3 DNA follows: TGTGCCAGCAGTAAGGACAGGGCTAATCAGCCCCAGCATTTT.

The chain joins TRBV18 to TRBJ1-1; tentative D call: TRBD1 (6 bases). The V and J ends lost 4 bases and 1 base respectively, with 10 bases between them. Germline V CDR1 and CDR2: KGHSH, LQKENI. The CDR3 runs to 14 residues. The CDR3 loop is CASSLMTGNTEAFF. CDR3 nucleotides: TGTGCCAGCTCACTAATGACAGGGAACACTGAAGCTTTCTTT.

The chain uses TRBV6-5 and TRBJ2-1; the D gene is possibly TRBD1 (6 bases). The CDR3 contains 15 residues. Germline V CDR1 and CDR2: MNHEY, SVGAGI. Trimming removed 5 bases at V and 6 bases at J, with 17 bases between. CDR3 loop: CASSPRTGSINEQFF. In nucleotides, the CDR3 is TGTGCCAGCAGTCCCAGAACAGGGAGTATCAATGAGCAGTTCTTC.

J is TRBJ1-2 and V is TRBV2; D unclear. Trimming removed 5 bases from V and 7 bases from J, with 20 bases in between. Germline CDR1 is SNHLY and CDR2 is FYNNEI. CDR3 length equals 15 residues. The CDR3 nucleotides read TGTGCCAGCAGTTACCTGGCGGGCGTCGGGAGTGGCTACACCTTC. Amino acids: CASSYLAGVGSGYTF. Based on the CDR3 plus reference TRBV2 and TRBJ1-2, the full variable domain is EPEVTQTPSHQVTQMGQEVILRCVPISNHLYFYWYRQILGQKVEFLVSFYNNEISEKSEIFDDQFSVERPDGSNFTLKIRSTKLEDSAMYFCASSYLAGVGSGYTFGSGTRLTVV.

The chain uses TRBV10-2 and TRBJ1-5; perhaps TRBD1 as D (6 bases). The germline V gene has CDR1 WSHSY and CDR2 SAAADI. V shed 8 bases and J shed 3 bases, with 11 bases lying between them. The CDR3 loop spans 13 amino acids. The CDR3 DNA sequence: TGCGCCAGCCAGGACAGCTTCAATCAGCCCCAGCATTTT. Translating it yields CASQDSFNQPQHF.

The chain has TRBV2 and TRBJ1-5, with a possible D match to TRBD1 (6 bases). Germline-derived CDR1 and CDR2 are SNHLY and FYNNEI. V dropped 3 bases and J dropped 6 bases, with 12 bases sitting between them. The CDR3 contains 14 residues. The CDR3 reads CASSEKGGGQPQHF. The CDR3 bases are TGTGCCAGCAGTGAGAAAGGGGGGGGTCAGCCCCAGCATTTT.

In its sample, this clone was seen once. The rearrangement uses TRBV2 and TRBJ2-5, with D tentatively TRBD1 (5 bases). Germline V gives CDR1 SNHLY, CDR2 FYNNEI. The CDR3 sequence is 15 residues long. The V end was cut by 7 bases, the J end by 0 bases, with 15 bases between. The CDR3 is CASITDRAYQETQYF. Written as DNA, the CDR3 is TGTGCCAGCATAACAGACAGAGCGTACCAAGAGACCCAGTACTTC.

The chain uses TRBV5-3 and TRBJ2-7, with 10 nucleotides matching TRBD1. TRBV5-3 is designated an ORF whose function remains uncertain. This CDR3 has 17 amino acids. The trim removed 3 bases at V and 2 bases at J, leaving 11 bases unmatched. The CDR3 region is CARSCPGTGVRTYEQYF. The CDR3 nucleotides read TGTGCCAGAAGCTGTCCCGGGACAGGGGTCCGGACCTACGAGCAGTACTTC.

Concerning this clone: This specimen includes other DNA sequences encoding the same CDR3. The chain is built from TRBV30 and TRBJ1-2, with TRBD1 matching over 11 bases. The CDR3 sequence is 14 residues long. V lost 2 bases, J lost 5 bases, and 4 bases stayed unmatched. CDR1 is GTSNPN, CDR2 SVGIG, per germline (reference sequence). The CDR3 loop reads CAWSRDRGIYGYTF. The CDR3 DNA reads TGTGCCTGGAGTAGGGACAGGGGGATTTATGGCTACACCTTC.

The J gene is TRBJ1-2, the V gene TRBV7-2; TRBD1 is a possible D gene (6 bases). V was shortened by 1 base and J by 8 bases, with 11 bases between the two germline ends. The CDR3 runs to 13 residues. Germline V gene data show CDR1 as SGHTA and CDR2 as FQGNSA. The CDR3 coding sequence is TGTGCCAGCAGCTTAGGCAACAGGGAAGGCTACACCTTC. Protein sequence: CASSLGNREGYTF.

The chain couples TRBV14 to TRBJ1-2; tentatively, D is TRBD1 (5 bases). The CDR3 is 17 amino acids. Germline V gene lookup returns CDR1 SGHDN and CDR2 FVKESK. V gave up 4 bases and J gave up 6 bases, with 24 bases separating them. The CDR3: CASSPIRTSRGIDGYTF. The CDR3 DNA sequence: TGTGCCAGCAGCCCTATTAGGACATCCCGGGGTATCGATGGCTACACCTTC.

This chain uses TRBV19 with TRBJ1-1; the D gene is possibly TRBD1 (5 bases). Trimming removed 6 bases at V and 1 base at J, with 15 bases between. The length of the CDR3 is 15 residues. The germline gives CDR1 LNHDA, CDR2 SQIVND (reference sequence). CDR3 region: CASSTFGGTNTEAFF. The DNA for the CDR3 is TGTGCCAGTAGCACGTTTGGGGGGACGAACACTGAAGCTTTCTTT.

This clone was seen a single time. The chain joins TRBV6-5 to TRBJ1-5; possible D gene TRBD1, 6 bases. Germline-derived CDR1 and CDR2 are MNHEY and SVGAGI. V lost 6 bases, J lost 7 bases, and 19 bases lay in between. This CDR3 comprises 15 residues. The CDR3 sequence is CASSRDGLRGQPQHF. The CDR3 DNA reads TGTGCCAGCAGCCGAGACGGACTGAGGGGGCAGCCCCAGCATTTT.